This TCR beta chain derives from a study of cytomegalovirus exposure and HLA in healthy donors. The overall study: The use of the same platform for the roughly 130 validation repertoires and the roughly 670 first-cohort repertoires was reported by a later analysis.

Study results and limitations: Rare sequences made up most TCRs, while some public TCRs were found in many donors. Within the approximately 110 validation repertoires, first-cohort TCR clusters tended to co-occur, according to a later analysis.

TCRdb's copy holds only in-frame clones and misses some; the assay was immunoSEQ multiplex PCR. The profile covers about 120,000 clones, with over 75% appearing a single time and roughly 6.3% taken by the ten largest. V trimming: 4 bases; J trimming: 1 base; junction bases outside the gene matches: 7. This CDR3 comprises 15 residues. Per germline, CDR1 SGHRS and CDR2 YFSETQ. Regarding this clone: Antigen: not known.

What was sequenced was PBMCs. V gene TRBV5-1 combines with J gene TRBJ1-2; 7 bases agree with TRBD1. This sequence was found in a woman between 18 and 29 years old in good health and CMV-seropositive. The CDR3 DNA reads as TGCGCCAGCAGCGCAACCGGGACAGTTAACTATGGCTACACCTTC. Translation: CASSATGTVNYGYTF.